The 3 T cell receptor beta chains below were found in one sample sequenced in a study of cytomegalovirus exposure and HLA in healthy donors. This PCR relied on a set of 60 Vbeta primers and 13 Jbeta primers. Measured with immunoSEQ multiplex PCR; TCRdb has only the in-frame clones, and not every one. The sample includes roughly 170,000 clones, around 81% of them seen just once. Sequenced input: PBMCs. The receptor set was obtained from a woman aged 30 to 39 in good health and CMV-seronegative.

This clone has only one observation. The chain employs TRBV4-3 and TRBJ2-2; D is unresolved. V lost 0 bases, J lost 4 bases, and 9 bases lay in between. CDR3 size: 15 residues. CDR1 is LGHNA and CDR2 is YSLEER in the germline V gene. CDR3 in amino acids: CASSQDLPSTGELFF. The CDR3 DNA reads as TGCGCCAGCAGCCAAGATCTTCCGAGCACCGGGGAGCTGTTTTTT.

The CDR3, as DNA: TGTGCCAGCAGCGACCCGGGACAATCCTACGAGCAGTACTTC. Translating it yields CASSDPGQSYEQYF. This chain uses TRBV7-6 with TRBJ2-7, with D possibly matching TRBD1 (6 bases). The CDR3 is made up of 14 amino acids. The V gene's germline CDR1 is SGHVS and CDR2 FNYEAQ. Trimming took off 5 bases at V and 1 base at J, with 12 bases between the two ends.

The chain couples TRBV11-2 to TRBJ2-2; D uncertain. Germline loops: CDR1 SGHAT, CDR2 FQNNGV. Between the trimmed V and J ends, which lost 0 bases and 8 bases, there was a span of 4 bases. The CDR3 covers 12 residues. CDR3: CASSLETGELFF. CDR3 nucleotide sequence: TGTGCCAGCAGCTTAGAAACAGGGGAGCTGTTTTTT. Filled out from reference TRBV11-2 and TRBJ2-2, the complete variable domain reads EAGVAQSPRYKIIEKRQSVAFWCNPISGHATLYWYQQILGQGPKLLIQFQNNGVVDDSQLPKDRFSAERLKGVDSTLKIQPAKLEDSAVYLCASSLETGELFFGEGSRLTVL.